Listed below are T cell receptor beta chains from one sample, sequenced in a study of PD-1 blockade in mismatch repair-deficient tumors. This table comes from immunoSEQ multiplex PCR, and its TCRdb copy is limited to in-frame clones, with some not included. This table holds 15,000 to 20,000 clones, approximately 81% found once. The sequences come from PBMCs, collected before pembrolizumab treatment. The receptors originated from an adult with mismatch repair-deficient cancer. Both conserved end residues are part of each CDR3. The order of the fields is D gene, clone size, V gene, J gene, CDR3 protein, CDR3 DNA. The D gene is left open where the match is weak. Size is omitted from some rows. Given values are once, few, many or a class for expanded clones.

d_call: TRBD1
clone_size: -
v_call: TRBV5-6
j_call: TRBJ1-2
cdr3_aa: CASHGGAGGYGYTF
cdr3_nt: TGTGCCAGCCATGGCGGGGCAGGGGGCTATGGCTACACCTTC

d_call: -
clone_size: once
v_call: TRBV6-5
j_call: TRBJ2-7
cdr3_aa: CASSYDHGGSPYEQYF
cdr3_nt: TGTGCCAGCAGTTACGATCATGGGGGCTCACCCTACGAGCAGTACTTC

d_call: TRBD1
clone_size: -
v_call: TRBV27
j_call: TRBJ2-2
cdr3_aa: CASTRRPDRAGELFF
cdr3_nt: TGTGCCAGCACCCGGAGGCCGGACAGGGCCGGGGAGCTGTTTTTT

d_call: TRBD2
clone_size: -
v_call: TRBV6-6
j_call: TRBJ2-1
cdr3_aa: CASSTPGLAYNEQFF
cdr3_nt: TGTGCCAGCAGTACTCCGGGACTAGCGTACAATGAGCAGTTCTTC

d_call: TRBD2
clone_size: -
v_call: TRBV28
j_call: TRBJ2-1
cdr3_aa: CASSSWTSGTFRGQFF
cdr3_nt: TGTGCCAGCAGTTCGTGGACTAGCGGGACCTTTCGGGGGCAGTTCTTC

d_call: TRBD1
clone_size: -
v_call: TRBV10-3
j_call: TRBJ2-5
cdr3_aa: CAISESWTGGLETQYF
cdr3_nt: TGTGCCATCAGTGAGTCGTGGACAGGGGGGTTGGAGACCCAGTACTTC

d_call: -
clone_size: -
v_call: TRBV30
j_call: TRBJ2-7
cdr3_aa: CAWAETGGYEQYF
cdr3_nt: TGTGCCTGGGCAGAAACTGGGGGCTACGAGCAGTACTTC

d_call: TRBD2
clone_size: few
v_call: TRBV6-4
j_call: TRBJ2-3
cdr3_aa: CASSVSGSTDTQYF
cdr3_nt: TGTGCCAGCAGTGTTAGCGGGAGCACAGATACGCAGTATTTT

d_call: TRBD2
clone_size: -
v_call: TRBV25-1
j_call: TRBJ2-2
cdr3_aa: CASILRLAGGPGELFF
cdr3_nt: TGTGCCAGCATCCTAAGGCTAGCGGGAGGTCCCGGGGAGCTGTTTTTT

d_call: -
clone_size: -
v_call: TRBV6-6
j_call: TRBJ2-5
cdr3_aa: CASSYSREETQYF
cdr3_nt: TGTGCCAGCAGTTACTCGAGGGAGGAGACCCAGTACTTC

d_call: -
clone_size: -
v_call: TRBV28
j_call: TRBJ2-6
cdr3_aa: CASSRPQLSGANVLTF
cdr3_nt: TGTGCCAGCAGTAGACCACAGCTCTCTGGGGCCAACGTCCTGACTTTC

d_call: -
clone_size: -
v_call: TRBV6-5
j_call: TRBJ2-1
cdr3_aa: CASSYRRSGSYNEQFF
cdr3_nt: TGTGCCAGCAGTTATCGGAGGAGCGGCTCCTACAATGAGCAGTTCTTC

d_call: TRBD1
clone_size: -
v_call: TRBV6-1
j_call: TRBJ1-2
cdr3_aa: CASTPGIEDRVNTF
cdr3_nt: TGTGCCAGCACCCCGGGGATAGAGGACAGGGTGAACACCTTC

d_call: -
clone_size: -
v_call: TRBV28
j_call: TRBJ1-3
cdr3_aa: CASSSDGNTIYF
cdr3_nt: TGTGCCAGCAGTTCAGATGGAAACACCATATATTTT

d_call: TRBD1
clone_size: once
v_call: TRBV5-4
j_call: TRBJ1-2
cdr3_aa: CASSGTGRGGYTF
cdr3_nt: TGTGCCAGCAGCGGGACAGGGAGAGGTGGCTACACCTTC

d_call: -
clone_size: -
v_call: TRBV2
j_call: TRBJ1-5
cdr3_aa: CASSPRVGGLGQPQHF
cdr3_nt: TGTGCCAGCAGCCCAAGAGTGGGGGGCTTGGGTCAGCCCCAGCATTTT

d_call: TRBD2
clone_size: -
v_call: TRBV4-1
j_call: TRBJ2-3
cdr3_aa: CASSQEAGGPGDTQYF
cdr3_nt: TGCGCCAGCAGCCAAGAAGCGGGAGGGCCGGGAGATACGCAGTATTTT

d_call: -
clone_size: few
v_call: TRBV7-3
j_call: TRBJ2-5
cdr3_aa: CASSLSLLETQYF
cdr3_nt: TGTGCCAGCAGCCTAAGCCTGTTGGAGACCCAGTACTTC

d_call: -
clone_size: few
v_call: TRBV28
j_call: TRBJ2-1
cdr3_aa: CASSSIQSNEQFF
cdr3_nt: TGTGCCAGCAGTTCAATACAGTCCAATGAGCAGTTCTTC

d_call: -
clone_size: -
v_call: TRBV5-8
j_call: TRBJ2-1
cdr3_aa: CASSLNLLGTPYNEQFF
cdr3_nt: TGTGCCAGCAGCTTGAATCTGTTAGGGACCCCCTACAATGAGCAGTTCTTC

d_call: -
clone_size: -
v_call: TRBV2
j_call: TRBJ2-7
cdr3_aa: CASSEAPRNSYEQYF
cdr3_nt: TGTGCCAGCAGTGAAGCGCCTAGGAACTCCTACGAGCAGTACTTC

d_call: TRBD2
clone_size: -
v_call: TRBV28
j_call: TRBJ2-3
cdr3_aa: CASSSTGTSGGWGLDTQYF
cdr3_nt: TGTGCCAGCAGCTCAACCGGGACTAGCGGAGGTTGGGGATTGGATACGCAGTATTTT

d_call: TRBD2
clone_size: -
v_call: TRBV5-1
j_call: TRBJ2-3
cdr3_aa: CASSLGEREPDTQYF
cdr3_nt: TGCGCCAGCAGCTTGGGAGAGCGGGAGCCAGATACGCAGTATTTT

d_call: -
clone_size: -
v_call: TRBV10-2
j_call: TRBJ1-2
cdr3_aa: CASTKGSIDYGYTF
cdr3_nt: TGCGCCAGCACGAAAGGGAGTATTGACTATGGCTACACCTTC

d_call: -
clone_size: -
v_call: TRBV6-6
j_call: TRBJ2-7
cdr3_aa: CASSPDISYEQYF
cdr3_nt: TGTGCCAGCAGTCCAGACATTTCCTACGAGCAGTACTTC

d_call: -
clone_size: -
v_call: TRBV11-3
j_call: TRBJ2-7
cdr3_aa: CASSRRASGAGPSEQYF
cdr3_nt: TGTGCCAGCAGCCGTAGGGCGTCCGGGGCAGGGCCGAGCGAGCAGTACTTC

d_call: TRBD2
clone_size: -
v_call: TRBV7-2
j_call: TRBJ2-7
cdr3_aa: CASSMTSGRSYEQYF
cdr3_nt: TGTGCCAGCAGCATGACTAGCGGGAGAAGTTACGAGCAGTACTTC

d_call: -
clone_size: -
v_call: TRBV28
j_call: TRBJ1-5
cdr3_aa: CASSSGTHSNQPQHF
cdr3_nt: TGTGCCAGCAGTTCCGGGACACATAGCAATCAGCCCCAGCATTTT

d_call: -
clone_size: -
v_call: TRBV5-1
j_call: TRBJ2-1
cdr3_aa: CASSFRGPYNEQFF
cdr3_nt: TGCGCCAGCAGCTTCCGCGGCCCCTACAATGAGCAGTTCTTC

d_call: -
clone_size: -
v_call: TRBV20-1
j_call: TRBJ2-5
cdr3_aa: CSARWRGTQYF
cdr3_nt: TGCAGTGCTAGATGGAGGGGGACCCAGTACTTC

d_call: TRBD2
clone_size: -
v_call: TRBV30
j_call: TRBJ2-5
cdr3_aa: CAWSVLGTSPTQETQYF
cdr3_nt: TGTGCCTGGAGTGTACTAGGGACTAGCCCAACCCAAGAGACCCAGTACTTC